This T cell receptor beta chain was found in a study of STAT5B mutations in CD4+ large granular lymphocyte leukemia. Findings and caveats of the study: No patients shared main leukemic clonotypes, though less than 30% appeared at low frequency elsewhere. Patient CD4-sorted repertoires looked more clonal than healthy CD4+ repertoires, even without putative leukemic clones.

About this clone itself: Its antigen is not identified.

The survey-level immunoSEQ assay was used. The table came from immunoSEQ multiplex PCR; TCRdb's copy has only in-frame clones and leaves some out. The sample carries fewer than 45,000 clones, roughly 83% recorded once. The V end was cut by 6 bases, the J end by 6 bases, with 19 bases between. The germline CDR1 and CDR2 sequences are LNHDA and SQIVND (reference sequence). CDR3 length: 15 amino acids. The chain links TRBV19 to TRBJ2-3, with unresolved D. The source is a human donor in good health. The sample consisted of CD4+ T cells from blood buffy coats. This CDR3 reads CASRKTGNSVDTQYF. In nucleotides, the CDR3 is TGTGCCAGTAGAAAGACCGGAAATTCTGTCGATACGCAGTATTTT. Complete variable domain (other parts from reference TRBV19 and TRBJ2-3): DGGITQSPKYLFRKEGQNVTLSCEQNLNHDAMYWYRQDPGQGLRLIYYSQIVNDFQKGDIAEGYSVSREKKESFPLTVTSAQKNPTAFYLCASRKTGNSVDTQYFGPGTRLTVL.